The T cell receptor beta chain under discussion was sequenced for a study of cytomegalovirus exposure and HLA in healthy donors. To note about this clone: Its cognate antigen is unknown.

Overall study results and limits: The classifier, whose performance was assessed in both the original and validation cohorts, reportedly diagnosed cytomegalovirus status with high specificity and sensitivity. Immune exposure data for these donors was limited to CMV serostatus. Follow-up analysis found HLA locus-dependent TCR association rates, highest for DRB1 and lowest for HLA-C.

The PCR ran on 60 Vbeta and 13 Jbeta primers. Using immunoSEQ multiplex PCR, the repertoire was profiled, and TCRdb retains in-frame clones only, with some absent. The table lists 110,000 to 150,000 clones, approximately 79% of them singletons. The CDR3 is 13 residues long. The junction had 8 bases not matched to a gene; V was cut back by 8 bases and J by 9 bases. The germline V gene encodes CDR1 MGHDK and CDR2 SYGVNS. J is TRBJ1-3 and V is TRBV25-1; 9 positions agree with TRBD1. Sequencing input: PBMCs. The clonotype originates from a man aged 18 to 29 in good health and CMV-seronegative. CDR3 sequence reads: CASRDRVHGTIYF. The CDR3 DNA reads TGTGCCAGCCGGGACAGGGTTCATGGCACCATATATTTT.